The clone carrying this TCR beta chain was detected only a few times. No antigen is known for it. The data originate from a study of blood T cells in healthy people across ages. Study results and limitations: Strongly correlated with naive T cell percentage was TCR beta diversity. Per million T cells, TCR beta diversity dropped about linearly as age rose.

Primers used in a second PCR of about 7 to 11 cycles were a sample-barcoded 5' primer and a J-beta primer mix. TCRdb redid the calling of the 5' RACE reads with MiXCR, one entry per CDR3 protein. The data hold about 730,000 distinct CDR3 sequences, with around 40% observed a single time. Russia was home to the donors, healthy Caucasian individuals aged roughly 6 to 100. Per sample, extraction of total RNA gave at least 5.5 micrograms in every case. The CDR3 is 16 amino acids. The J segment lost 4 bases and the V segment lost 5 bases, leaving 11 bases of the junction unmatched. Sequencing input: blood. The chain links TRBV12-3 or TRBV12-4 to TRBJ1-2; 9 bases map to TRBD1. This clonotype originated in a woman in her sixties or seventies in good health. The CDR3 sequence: CASSPIRDRDSYGYTF. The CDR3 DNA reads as TGTGCCAGCAGTCCAATCCGGGACAGGGACAGCTATGGCTACACCTTC.